The source of this T cell receptor beta chain is a study of blood T cell repertoires in COVID-19. The overall study: Italy, Spain and the United States were the sources of the convalescent and acute COVID-19 samples. In each case, the material was cDNA or gDNA derived from T cells, B-cell-depleted T cells, or PBMCs.

Original handling: Reference gene primer amplification yielded estimated nucleated cell counts. Only in-frame clones appear in the TCRdb table, and some are missing; sequencing was by immunoSEQ multiplex PCR. Clone size and the V and J calls come from that table; the DNA yielded D and trimming. The data hold 35,000 to 45,000 clones, with about 86% observed a single time. Germline lookup yields CDR1 SGHRS and CDR2 YFSETQ. The length of the CDR3 is 18 residues. V lost 0 bases and J lost 0, with 13 bases in between. The source material was peripheral blood. The origin of this receptor is a man aged 35 to 55 with active COVID-19. The rearrangement links TRBV5-1 to TRBJ2-6; TRBD1 might be the D (5 bases). The CDR3 loop is CASSLGGTAFSGANVLTF. The CDR3 coding sequence is TGCGCCAGCAGCTTGGGGGGCACTGCATTCTCTGGGGCCAACGTCCTGACTTTC.